The source of this T cell receptor beta chain is a study of graft-versus-host responses after intestinal transplantation. Study context: Grafts that recipients had were multivisceral, liver-intestinal, or isolated intestinal transplants. All recipients got anti-thymocyte globulin induction, then tacrolimus and steroids for approximately 3 years. General study results and limits: Some patients had graft-donor T cell macrochimerism, and their allografts showed high graft-versus-host to host-versus-graft clonal ratios. Some GvH clones appeared in ileal mucosa or blood before recipient bone marrow.

Data came from immunoSEQ multiplex PCR; TCRdb stores just in-frame clones and leaves some out. The data show about 41,000 clones, with approximately 95% seen just once and approximately 0.54% held by the top ten. Remarks on this clone: Its antigen remains unknown.

This CDR3 is built from 17 residues. Trimming removed 2 bases from V and 6 bases from J; junction bases left unmatched: 9. CDR1 MRHNA and CDR2 SNTAGT come from the germline V gene. V is TRBV6-4 and J is TRBJ1-4, with TRBD1 identical over 10 bases. Sequencing was performed on unstimulated CD8+ T cells sorted from spleen or lymph node cells, taken before transplant. The TCR was taken from a human donor who was the organ donor for an intestinal transplant. CDR3 bases: TGTGCCAGCAGTGACGGGGGGACAGGGGCGGTGGATGAAAAACTGTTTTTT. The encoded protein is CASSDGGTGAVDEKLFF.